The T cell receptor (beta chain) under discussion was sequenced for a study of vaccination and CD4 T cells after COVID-19. Trimming took off 0 bases at V and 10 bases at J, with 16 bases between the two ends. CDR1 GTSNPN and CDR2 SVGIG come from the germline V gene (reference sequence). This CDR3 has 15 amino acids. Treatment reported: approximately nine-day PBMC culture with coronavirus spike peptide pools or control peptides (ViraFEST assay). Following expansion of antigen-specific T cells with peptide pools, ViraFEST then sequenced TCRs. The Oncomine TCR Beta short-read assay sequenced DNA from cultured CD4+ T cells. MiXCR was run by TCRdb on the PCR reads, yielding one entry per CDR3 protein. The sample contains about 20,000 distinct CDR3 sequences, 50% of which appear only once. This clonotype has more than one count but fewer than ten. Antigen unknown.

V usage is TRBV30 and J usage is TRBJ1-6; D is possibly TRBD1 (6 bases). Specimen: CD4+ T cells from blood, cultured in vitro. The source is a human donor who had recovered from COVID-19. CDR3 nucleotide sequence: TGTGCCTGGAGTGTACCCGGGACATGGCTCTCACCCCTCCACTTT. Translating gives CAWSVPGTWLSPLHF.